A single TCR beta chain is shown here with its context. The antigen remains undetermined. This sample was included in a study of graft-versus-host responses after intestinal transplantation. The germline gives CDR1 MNHEY, CDR2 SVGAGI. V was pared by 5 bases and J by 0 bases, with 14 bases between. The CDR3 length is 15 residues. General study findings and limits: Marrow from the recipient contained GvH clones, some of which had appeared first in ileum or blood.

Repertoires were generated with immunoSEQ multiplex PCR, while TCRdb's copy carries only in-frame clones and drops some. The sample lists about 120,000 clones, 85% to 95% occurring once. The chain joins TRBV6-5 to TRBJ2-7; possibly TRBD2 for D (7 bases). The sequencing used unstimulated CD4+ T cells sorted from spleen or lymph node cells, collected before intestinal transplant. This clonotype was sampled from a human donor who received an intestinal transplant. The CDR3 nucleotides are TGTGCCAGCAGTCGACCTGGGGGGGCCTCCTACGAGCAGTACTTC. It translates to CASSRPGGASYEQYF.